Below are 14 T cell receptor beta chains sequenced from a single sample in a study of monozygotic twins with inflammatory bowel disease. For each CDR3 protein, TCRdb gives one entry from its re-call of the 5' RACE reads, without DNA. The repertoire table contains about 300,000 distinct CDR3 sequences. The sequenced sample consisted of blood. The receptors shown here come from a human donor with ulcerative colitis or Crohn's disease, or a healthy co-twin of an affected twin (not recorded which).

This chain's CDR3 is CASTENRSNQPQHF. The chain carries TRBV12-3 or TRBV12-4 and TRBJ1-5. CDR3 length: 14 amino acids.

CDR3 loop: CASSLGGTAKEKLFF. V and J are TRBV11-2 and TRBJ1-4; checking the TCRdb D call of TRBD1 is not possible without DNA. Per germline, CDR1 SGHAT and CDR2 FQNNGV. The CDR3 is made up of 15 amino acids. The complete variable domain, with remaining parts taken from reference TRBV11-2 and TRBJ1-4, reads EAGVAQSPRYKIIEKRQSVAFWCNPISGHATLYWYQQILGQGPKLLIQFQNNGVVDDSQLPKDRFSAERLKGVDSTLKIQPAKLEDSAVYLCASSLGGTAKEKLFFGSGTQLSVL.

The CDR3 reads CASGGGPSTDTQYF. This chain connects TRBV9 to TRBJ2-3; TCRdb indicates TRBD2, and absent DNA this call remains unverified. CDR3 length: 14 amino acids. The germline V gene has CDR1 SGDLS and CDR2 YYNGEE.

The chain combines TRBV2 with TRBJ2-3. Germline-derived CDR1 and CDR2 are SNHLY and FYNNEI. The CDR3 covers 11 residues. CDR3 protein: CASSVVEARYF.

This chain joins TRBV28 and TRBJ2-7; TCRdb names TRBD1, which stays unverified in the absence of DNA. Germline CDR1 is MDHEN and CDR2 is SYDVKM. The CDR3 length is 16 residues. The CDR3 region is CASSLAGGHRSYEQYF.

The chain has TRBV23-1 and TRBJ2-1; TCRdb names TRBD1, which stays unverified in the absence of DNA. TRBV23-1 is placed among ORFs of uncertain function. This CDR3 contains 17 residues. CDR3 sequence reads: CASSHEQGPVSYNEQFF.

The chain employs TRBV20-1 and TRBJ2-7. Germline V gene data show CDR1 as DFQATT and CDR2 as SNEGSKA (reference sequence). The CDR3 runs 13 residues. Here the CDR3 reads CSARDVLTYEQYF.

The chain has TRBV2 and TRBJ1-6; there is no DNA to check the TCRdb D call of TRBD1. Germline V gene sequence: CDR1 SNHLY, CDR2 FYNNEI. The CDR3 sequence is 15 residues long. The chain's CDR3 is CASSVRVGGNSPLHF. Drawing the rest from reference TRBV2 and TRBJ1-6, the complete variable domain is EPEVTQTPSHQVTQMGQEVILRCVPISNHLYFYWYRQILGQKVEFLVSFYNNEISEKSEIFDDQFSVERPDGSNFTLKIRSTKLEDSAMYFCASSVRVGGNSPLHFGNGTRLTVT.

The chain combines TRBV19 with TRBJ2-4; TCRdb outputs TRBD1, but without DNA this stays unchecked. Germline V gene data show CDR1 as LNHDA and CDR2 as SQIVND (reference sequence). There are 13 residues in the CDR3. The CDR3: CATQGTGVNIQYF.

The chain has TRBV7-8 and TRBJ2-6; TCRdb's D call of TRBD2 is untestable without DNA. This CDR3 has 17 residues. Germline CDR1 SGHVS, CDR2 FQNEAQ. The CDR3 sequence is CASSFMAVPGGANVLTF.

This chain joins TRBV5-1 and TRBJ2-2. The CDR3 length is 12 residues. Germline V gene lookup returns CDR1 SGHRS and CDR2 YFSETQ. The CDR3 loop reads CASSPFGGELFF.

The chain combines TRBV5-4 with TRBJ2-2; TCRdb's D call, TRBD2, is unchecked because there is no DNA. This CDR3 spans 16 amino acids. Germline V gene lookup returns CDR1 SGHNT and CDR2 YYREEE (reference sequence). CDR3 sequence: CASSPGLSGGKGELFF.

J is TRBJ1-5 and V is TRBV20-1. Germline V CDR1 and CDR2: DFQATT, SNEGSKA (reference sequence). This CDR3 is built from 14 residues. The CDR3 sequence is CSASVRKGIGSQHF.

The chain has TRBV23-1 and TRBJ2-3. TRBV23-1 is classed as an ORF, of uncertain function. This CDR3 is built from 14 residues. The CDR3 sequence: CASSPRPYTDTQYF.